The 5 T cell receptor beta chains given below trace back to one sample, sequenced in a study of T-cell memory formation after mild COVID-19. MiXCR, applied by TCRdb to the 5' RACE reads, yields one record per CDR3 protein. Of 150,000 to 200,000 distinct CDR3 sequences listed, 20% to 25% are singletons. Sequences were obtained from PBMCs or a T cell subset sorted from them (not recorded which). The origin of the receptors is an adult woman who had mild COVID-19 (a few samples of this study predate the infection). Cell type and time point are not known.

This clonotype showed up just a few times. CDR3 bases: TGTGCCAGCAAAGCGGGCCTGGATTACAATGAGCAGTTCTTC. It encodes CASKAGLDYNEQFF. The V and J genes are TRBV9 and TRBJ2-1; D possibly corresponds to TRBD2 (6 bases). The V and J ends lost 6 bases and 4 bases respectively, with 14 bases between them. CDR1 and CDR2 (germline): SGDLS, YYNGEE. The CDR3 runs 14 residues.

The chain recombines TRBV6-2 or TRBV6-3 with TRBJ1-1, with D perhaps TRBD1 (5 bases). The CDR3 covers 14 residues. Germline V gene sequence: CDR1 MNHEY, CDR2 SVGEGT. V lost 4 bases, J lost 3 bases, and 12 bases lay in between. CDR3 DNA sequence: TGTGCCAGCAGTTGGACGACAGCCTACACTGAAGCTTTCTTT. Amino acids: CASSWTTAYTEAFF.

This clonotype was found a few times. V usage is TRBV29-1 and J usage is TRBJ2-5; D possibly matches TRBD1 or TRBD2 (6 bases each). Looked up from germline, CDR1 is SQVTM and CDR2 is ANQGSEA. This CDR3 is 13 amino acids long. Trimming shortened V by 3 bases and J by 3 bases, and 11 bases separated the two germline ends. Here the CDR3 reads CSVDSGAEETQYF. CDR3 nucleotides: TGCAGCGTTGACTCGGGGGCTGAAGAGACCCAGTACTTC.

This clonotype was counted between two and nine times. The chain couples TRBV7-8 to TRBJ1-3, with D hard to call. This CDR3 spans 15 amino acids. Trimming removed 5 bases at V and 2 bases at J, with 13 bases between. CDR1 SGHVS and CDR2 FQNEAQ come from the germline V gene. The CDR3 loop reads CASSTPWGTGNTIYF. The CDR3 DNA follows: TGTGCCAGCAGCACACCCTGGGGTACTGGAAACACCATATATTTT.

The V call is TRBV13, the J call TRBJ2-1, with 8 positions matching TRBD1. Germline CDR1 is PRHDT and CDR2 is FYEKMQ (reference sequence). Unmatched junction bases numbered 6, after V lost 5 bases and J lost 3 bases. The CDR3 is made up of 15 amino acids. CDR3 coding DNA: TGTGCCAGCAGCCTTGGACAGGGCTACTACAATGAGCAGTTCTTC. It encodes CASSLGQGYYNEQFF.